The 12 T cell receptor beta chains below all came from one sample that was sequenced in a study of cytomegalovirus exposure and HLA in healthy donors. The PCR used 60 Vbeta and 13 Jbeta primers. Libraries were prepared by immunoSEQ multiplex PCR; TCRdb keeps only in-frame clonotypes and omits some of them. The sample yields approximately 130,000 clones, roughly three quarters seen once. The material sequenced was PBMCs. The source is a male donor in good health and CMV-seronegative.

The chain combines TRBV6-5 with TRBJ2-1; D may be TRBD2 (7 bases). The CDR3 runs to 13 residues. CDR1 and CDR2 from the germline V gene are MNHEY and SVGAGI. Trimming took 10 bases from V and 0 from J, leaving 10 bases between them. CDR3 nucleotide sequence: TGTGCCACCGCGGGGGCCTCCTACAATGAGCAGTTCTTC. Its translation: CATAGASYNEQFF.

This CDR3 reads CASSYSAVNTEAFF. CDR3 nucleotide sequence: TGTGCCAGCAGTTACTCAGCGGTGAACACTGAAGCTTTCTTT. V usage is TRBV6-5 and J usage is TRBJ1-1; D is undetermined. V lost 0 bases to trimming and J lost 0 bases, with 5 bases between them. Germline lookup yields CDR1 MNHEY and CDR2 SVGAGI. The CDR3 has 14 residues.

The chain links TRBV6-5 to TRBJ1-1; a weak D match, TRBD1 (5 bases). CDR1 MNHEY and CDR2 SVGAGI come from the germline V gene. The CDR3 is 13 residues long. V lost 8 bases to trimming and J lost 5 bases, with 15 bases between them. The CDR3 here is CASSRVGGTEAFF. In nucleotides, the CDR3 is TGTGCCAGCTCCAGGGTAGGTGGAACTGAAGCTTTCTTT.

CDR3 nucleotide sequence: TGCGCCAGCAGCCAGCGCGGGGCAGGAGGCACTGAAGCTTTCTTT. It is translated as CASSQRGAGGTEAFF. The chain couples TRBV4-3 to TRBJ1-1; D may be TRBD1 (5 bases). Germline V CDR1 and CDR2: LGHNA, YSLEER. CDR3 size: 15 residues. V was cut by 3 bases and J by 4 bases, with 15 bases left in between.

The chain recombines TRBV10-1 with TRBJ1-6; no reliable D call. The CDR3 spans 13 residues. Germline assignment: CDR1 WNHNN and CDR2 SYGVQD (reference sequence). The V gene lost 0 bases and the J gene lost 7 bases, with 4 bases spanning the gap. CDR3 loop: CASSESRNSPLHF. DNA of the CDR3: TGCGCCAGCAGTGAGTCGCGGAATTCACCCCTCCACTTT.

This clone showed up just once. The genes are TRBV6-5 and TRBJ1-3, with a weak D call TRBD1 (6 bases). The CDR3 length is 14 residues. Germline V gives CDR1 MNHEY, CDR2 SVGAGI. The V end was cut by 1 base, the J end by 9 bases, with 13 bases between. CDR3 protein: CASSYYREGGTIYF. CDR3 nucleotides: TGTGCCAGCAGTTACTACAGGGAAGGTGGCACCATATATTTT.

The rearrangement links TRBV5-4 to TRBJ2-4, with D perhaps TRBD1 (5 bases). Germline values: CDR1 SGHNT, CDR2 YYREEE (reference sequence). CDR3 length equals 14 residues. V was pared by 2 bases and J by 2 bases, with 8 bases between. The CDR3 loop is CASSLDSSKNIQYF. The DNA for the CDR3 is TGTGCCAGCAGCTTAGACAGCTCCAAAAACATTCAGTACTTC.

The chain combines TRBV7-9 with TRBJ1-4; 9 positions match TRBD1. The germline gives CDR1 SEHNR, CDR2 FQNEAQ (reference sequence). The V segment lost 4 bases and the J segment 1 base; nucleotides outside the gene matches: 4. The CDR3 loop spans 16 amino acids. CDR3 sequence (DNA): TGTGCCAGCAGCTCAAACAGGGGGCAAACTAATGAAAAACTGTTTTTT. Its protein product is CASSSNRGQTNEKLFF.

The CDR3 is CASSRTGSNSPLHF. In DNA form, the CDR3 reads TGTGCCAGCAGCCGGACAGGGAGTAATTCACCCCTCCACTTT. The genes are TRBV6-5 and TRBJ1-6, with TRBD1 matching over 8 bases. Per the germline V gene, CDR1 is MNHEY and CDR2 is SVGAGI. V trimming: 6 bases; J trimming: 6 bases; junction bases outside the gene matches: 4. The CDR3 covers 14 residues.

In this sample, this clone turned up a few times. CDR3 sequence (DNA): TGTGCCAGCAGCACTGTGAACACTGAAGCTTTCTTT. Translating it yields CASSTVNTEAFF. This rearrangement joins TRBV6-5 to TRBJ1-1; the D is unclear. CDR3 length equals 12 residues. The V and J ends lost 6 bases and 0 bases respectively, with 5 bases between them. Germline-derived CDR1 and CDR2 are MNHEY and SVGAGI.

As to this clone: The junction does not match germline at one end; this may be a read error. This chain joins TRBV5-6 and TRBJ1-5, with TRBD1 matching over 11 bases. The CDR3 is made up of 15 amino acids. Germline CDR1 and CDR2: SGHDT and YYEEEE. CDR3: CAGSAGTGGSQPQHF. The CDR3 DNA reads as TGTGCCGGCAGCGCTGGGACAGGGGGGAGTCAGCCCCAGCATTTT.

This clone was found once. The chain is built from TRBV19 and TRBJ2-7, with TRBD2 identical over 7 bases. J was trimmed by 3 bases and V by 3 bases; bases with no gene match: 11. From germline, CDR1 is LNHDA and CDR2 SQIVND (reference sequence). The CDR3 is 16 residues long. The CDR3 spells CASSIQSEGRDYEQYF. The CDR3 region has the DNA TGTGCCAGTAGTATTCAATCAGAGGGGAGGGACTACGAGCAGTACTTC.